This TCR beta chain was captured in a study of PD-L1 blockade in urothelial cancer. For the study at large: From about 2014, patients received atezolizumab, given as 1,200 mg intravenously every 3 weeks. Prior chemotherapy ranged from 0 to 3 regimens per patient. Timepoints chosen for blood analysis were 3 weeks (second dose) and 6 weeks after treatment start.

CDR3 length: 15 amino acids. V was shortened by 3 bases and J by 4 bases, with 14 bases between the two germline ends. The germline V gene encodes CDR1 LNHDA and CDR2 SQIVND (reference sequence). The assay was immunoSEQ multiplex PCR, and TCRdb's table has in-frame clones only and misses some. Of 35,000 to 45,000 clones listed, 80% to 95% are singletons. Time point denoted: pretreatment peripheral blood. Individual patients had between 1 and 8 samples, taken pretreatment and on-treatment. The clonotype was recovered from a woman aged 55-75 years with urothelial cancer. J is TRBJ2-3 and V is TRBV19; possibly TRBD1 for D (6 bases). Sequencing used PBMCs, obtained around atezolizumab (anti-PD-L1) treatment. The CDR3 DNA reads TGTGCCAGTAGTATCGAAGGGGGTTTGGCAGATACGCAGTATTTT. It codes for CASSIEGGLADTQYF.